Following are 25 T cell receptor beta chains from one sample sequenced in a study of blood T cell repertoires in COVID-19. Only in-frame clones appear in the TCRdb table, and some are missing; sequencing was by immunoSEQ multiplex PCR. The sample holds roughly 200,000 clones, 82% seen once. The sequencing sample was made of peripheral blood. These TCRs come from an older woman with COVID-19, enrolled during active disease.

This clone was detected a few times. V gene TRBV10-1 combines with J gene TRBJ2-1; 7 bases line up with TRBD1. The CDR3 is made up of 16 amino acids. Germline-derived CDR1 and CDR2 are WNHNN and SYGVQD (reference sequence). The ends lost 4 bases at V and 0 bases at J; junction bases unmatched: 6. The CDR3 here is CASSGSRDSSYNEQFF. CDR3 coding DNA: TGCGCCAGCAGTGGTTCCCGGGACAGCTCCTACAATGAGCAGTTCTTC.

CDR3 region: CASSEARGNEQYV. In DNA, the CDR3 is TGTGCCAGCAGTGAAGCGAGAGGGAACGAGCAGTACGTC. The V and J genes are TRBV6-1 and TRBJ2-7, with D possibly matching TRBD2 (5 bases). V was clipped by 0 bases and J by 5 bases, with 8 bases between them. The CDR3 spans 13 residues. From germline, CDR1 is MNHNS and CDR2 SASEGT.

The J gene is TRBJ1-1, the V gene TRBV29-1, with D tentatively TRBD1 (5 bases). CDR3 length: 15 residues. Germline assignment: CDR1 SQVTM and CDR2 ANQGSEA. Between the trimmed V and J ends, which lost 0 bases and 5 bases, there was a span of 16 bases. For the CDR3, the DNA is TGCAGCGTTGAAGATTCTTCGACAGCGAGAACTGAAGCTTTCTTT. Translating it yields CSVEDSSTARTEAFF.

The chain carries TRBV11-1 and TRBJ2-7, with 7 bases lining up with TRBD2. The CDR3 covers 15 residues. Germline CDR1 reads SGHAT; CDR2 reads FQDESV (reference sequence). V shed 5 bases, J shed 6 bases, and the junction held 13 bases outside the gene matches. CDR3 in amino acids: CASSPRGSGVREQYV. For the CDR3, the DNA is TGTGCCAGCAGCCCCCGGGGGAGCGGGGTTCGCGAGCAGTACGTC.

This chain joins TRBV7-9 and TRBJ2-2; 7 bases fit TRBD1. Germline lookup yields CDR1 SEHNR and CDR2 FQNEAQ (reference sequence). The CDR3 contains 17 residues. V shed 5 bases, J shed 6 bases, and the junction held 15 bases outside the gene matches. The CDR3, as DNA: TGTGCCAGCAGCACGCATACAGGGGTCGGTACATCCGGGGAGCTGTTTTTT. Translated, it gives CASSTHTGVGTSGELFF.

This sequence joins TRBV7-9 and TRBJ1-1; no reliable D call. The CDR3 has 11 amino acids. The germline V and J ends were trimmed by 4 bases and 3 bases, with 3 bases remaining between them. Germline CDR1 SEHNR, CDR2 FQNEAQ (reference sequence). The CDR3: CASSSYTEAFF. As DNA, the CDR3 is TGTGCCAGCAGCTCCTACACTGAAGCTTTCTTT. Supplemented by reference TRBV7-9 and TRBJ1-1, the full variable domain reads DTGVSQNPRHKITKRGQNVTFRCDPISEHNRLYWYRQTLGQGPEFLTYFQNEAQLEKSRLLSDRFSAERPKGSFSTLEIQRTEQGDSAMYLCASSSYTEAFFGQGTRLTVV.

The rearrangement joins TRBV5-4 to TRBJ2-7; 8 bases align to TRBD1. J lost 3 bases, V lost 4 bases, and 9 bases had no gene match. Germline CDR1 is SGHNT and CDR2 is YYREEE (reference sequence). The CDR3 runs to 15 residues. This CDR3 is CASSLGGTGNYEQYF. The DNA for the CDR3 is TGTGCCAGCAGCCTCGGCGGGACAGGAAACTACGAGCAGTACTTC.

The genes are TRBV2 and TRBJ1-2, with 7 bases identical to TRBD1. Trimming took 2 bases from V and 5 from J; bases not matched to a gene: 11. Germline CDR1 reads SNHLY; CDR2 reads FYNNEI. The CDR3 length is 16 residues. CDR3 in amino acids: CASSELGRTGGYGYTF. The CDR3 region has the DNA TGTGCCAGCAGTGAATTGGGTCGGACAGGAGGATATGGCTACACCTTC.

The chain combines TRBV2 with TRBJ1-2; no clear D gene. Germline V gene sequence: CDR1 SNHLY, CDR2 FYNNEI. This CDR3 has 12 residues. Between the trimmed V and J ends, which lost 7 bases and 4 bases, there was a span of 10 bases. CDR3 sequence (DNA): TGTGCCAGCACAACCGGGGTCTATGGCTACACCTTC. Protein sequence: CASTTGVYGYTF.

Concerning this clone: A read error may produce the germline difference seen at one junction end. V gene TRBV3-1 (or the pseudogene TRBV3-2) combines with J gene TRBJ2-7; 8 bases fit TRBD2. CDR1 and CDR2 (germline): LGHDT, YNNKEL (reference sequence). The CDR3 is made up of 15 amino acids. CDR3 region: CASSQELAASYEQYF. The CDR3 bases are TGTGCCAGCAGTCAAGAACTAGCGGCCTCCTACGAGCAGTACTTC.

The J gene is TRBJ1-5, the V gene TRBV6-6; D is uncertain. Trimming took off 7 bases at V and 2 bases at J, with 15 bases between the two ends. Germline lookup yields CDR1 MNHNY and CDR2 SVGAGI (reference sequence). The CDR3 is made up of 15 amino acids. CDR3 residues: CASIFNLGGNQPQHF. Written as DNA, the CDR3 is TGTGCCAGCATTTTCAACCTAGGTGGCAATCAGCCCCAGCATTTT.

About this clone: One end of the junction does not line up with germline, which may come from a read error. CDR3 protein: CASSPPGQGNAEAFF. DNA of the CDR3: TGTGCCAGCAGTCCCCCGGGACAGGGGAACGCTGAAGCTTTCTTT. V gene TRBV28 combines with J gene TRBJ1-1, with 10 bases matching TRBD1. The CDR3 runs 15 residues. Germline loops: CDR1 MDHEN, CDR2 SYDVKM.

This rearrangement joins TRBV6-2 or TRBV6-3 to TRBJ1-5, with TRBD1 identical over 11 bases. The germline CDR1 and CDR2 sequences are MNHEY and SVGEGT. CDR3 length: 19 amino acids. The ends lost 4 bases at V and 1 base at J; junction bases unmatched: 12. In DNA form, the CDR3 reads TGTGCCAGCAGTTCCATTGGACAGGGGGCTCGTGGGAGCAATCAGCCCCAGCATTTT. Translating it yields CASSSIGQGARGSNQPQHF.

The V gene is TRBV5-4, the J gene TRBJ2-3, with 13 positions matching TRBD2. The CDR3 extends over 16 amino acids. J lost 2 bases, V lost 4 bases, and 4 bases had no gene match. In germline, CDR1 is SGHNT, CDR2 YYREEE (reference sequence). The CDR3 bases are TGTGCCAGCAGCATACTAGCGGGGGGGGTCACAGATACGCAGTATTTT. Translating gives CASSILAGGVTDTQYF.

This clone was picked up a small number of times. The chain carries TRBV2 and TRBJ2-7; 9 nucleotides line up with TRBD1. J was trimmed by 4 bases and V by 4 bases; bases with no gene match: 2. Germline assignment: CDR1 SNHLY and CDR2 FYNNEI. This CDR3 has 13 residues. CDR3 nucleotide sequence: TGTGCCAGCAGTGGGGACAGGGCTTACGAGCAGTACTTC. Protein sequence: CASSGDRAYEQYF. The full variable domain, its missing parts supplied by reference TRBV2 and TRBJ2-7, is EPEVTQTPSHQVTQMGQEVILRCVPISNHLYFYWYRQILGQKVEFLVSFYNNEISEKSEIFDDQFSVERPDGSNFTLKIRSTKLEDSAMYFCASSGDRAYEQYFGPGTRLTVT.

This clone was recorded once. The chain is built from TRBV5-1 and TRBJ1-6; 8 bases are a match to TRBD1. The CDR3 contains 16 residues. CDR1 SGHRS and CDR2 YFSETQ come from the germline V gene. Germline trimming cut 3 bases from V and 5 bases from J; bases unmatched to any gene: 7. CDR3 residues: CASSSSTGEDNSPLHF. CDR3 DNA: TGCGCCAGCAGCTCATCGACAGGGGAAGATAATTCACCCCTCCACTTT.

V and J are TRBV27 and TRBJ2-7; 7 nucleotides align to TRBD2. CDR3 length: 14 amino acids. J was trimmed by 6 bases and V by 2 bases; bases with no gene match: 7. Germline V gene data show CDR1 as MNHEY and CDR2 as SMNVEV (reference sequence). The CDR3 reads CASSLTLADFEQYF. DNA of the CDR3: TGTGCCAGCAGTTTAACGCTAGCGGACTTCGAGCAGTACTTC.

In its sample, this clone was seen once. The CDR3 region is CASRRQGSDTQYF. The DNA of the CDR3 is TGTGCCAGCAGAAGACAGGGCTCAGATACGCAGTATTTT. The chain carries TRBV27 and TRBJ2-3; 7 nucleotides agree with TRBD1. The CDR3 length is 13 residues. Per germline, CDR1 MNHEY and CDR2 SMNVEV (reference sequence). V lost 6 bases to trimming and J lost 4 bases; unmatched junction nucleotides: 4.

This clone was seen once. The V and J genes are TRBV11-2 and TRBJ2-3; D is undetermined. The CDR3 is 14 amino acids. Deletions cut 0 bases from V and 1 base from J, with 5 bases between. Looked up from germline, CDR1 is SGHAT and CDR2 is FQNNGV. CDR3 loop: CASSLDTGTDTQYF. CDR3 nucleotides: TGTGCCAGCAGCTTAGATACAGGCACAGATACGCAGTATTTT.

CDR3 residues: CSVVEASGYEQYV. In DNA, the CDR3 is TGCAGCGTTGTTGAGGCTAGCGGGTACGAGCAGTACGTC. The V call is TRBV29-1, the J call TRBJ2-7; 8 bases map to TRBD2. Trimming cost V 4 bases and J 4 bases; bases outside gene matches: 6. The V gene's germline CDR1 is SQVTM and CDR2 ANQGSEA. The CDR3 extends over 13 amino acids.

The CDR3 DNA reads as TGCAGCGGTGGAAACAGGGATTCACCCCTCCACTTT. Translation gives CSGGNRDSPLHF. The chain links TRBV29-1 to TRBJ1-6, with D possibly TRBD1 on 6 matching bases. CDR3 length equals 12 residues. Trimming left V 7 bases short and J 8 bases short, with 12 bases between. Germline-derived CDR1 and CDR2 are SQVTM and ANQGSEA.

Only a few counts were recorded for this clone. The CDR3 region is CASRGRFRSGGLNTEAFF. The CDR3, as DNA: TGTGCCAGCAGAGGTAGGTTTCGGTCGGGGGGGCTGAACACTGAAGCTTTCTTT. The chain carries TRBV9 and TRBJ1-1, with a possible D match to TRBD1 (6 bases). The germline V and J ends were trimmed by 5 bases and 0 bases, with 23 bases remaining between them. Germline V lookup: CDR1 SGDLS, CDR2 YYNGEE. This CDR3 comprises 18 residues. Full variable domain (rest looked up from reference TRBV9 and TRBJ1-1): DSGVTQTPKHLITATGQRVTLRCSPRSGDLSVYWYQQSLDQGLQFLIQYYNGEERAKGNILERFSAQQFPDLHSELNLSSLELGDSALYFCASRGRFRSGGLNTEAFFGQGTRLTVV.

This chain joins TRBV10-3 and TRBJ1-2; no definite D call. The germline CDR1 and CDR2 sequences are ENHRY and SYGVKD. V dropped 4 bases and J dropped 6 bases, with 6 bases sitting between them. The CDR3 loop spans 11 amino acids. CDR3 sequence reads: CAISAGDGYTF. CDR3 DNA sequence: TGTGCCATCAGTGCGGGAGATGGCTACACCTTC.

The rearrangement joins TRBV5-6 to TRBJ1-2; a possible D gene is TRBD1 (6 bases). Trimming took 4 bases from V and 8 from J, leaving 15 bases between them. In germline, CDR1 is SGHDT, CDR2 YYEEEE. This CDR3 is built from 13 residues. CDR3 protein: CASSGTGIWGYTF. The CDR3 DNA reads as TGTGCCAGCAGCGGCACAGGGATTTGGGGCTACACCTTC.

The rearrangement joins TRBV19 to TRBJ1-1; TRBD1 is a possible D gene (5 bases). V was cut by 1 base and J by 1 base, with 16 bases left in between. The CDR3 has 17 amino acids. CDR1 is LNHDA, CDR2 SQIVND, per germline (reference sequence). CDR3 coding DNA: TGTGCCAGTAGTATAGTAGTGTTGGGGGGAACGAACACTGAAGCTTTCTTT. It codes for CASSIVVLGGTNTEAFF.